The next 17 T cell receptor beta chains were all read from a single sample in a study of identifying expanded T cells in peripheral blood. Measured with immunoSEQ multiplex PCR; TCRdb has only the in-frame clones, and not every one. The sample has more than 55,000 clones, about 90% seen once; the top ten hold less than 5.5%. The sequencing sample was made of blood. These TCRs come from a person aged 18 to 75 in good health.

As DNA, the CDR3 is TGTGCCATCTCGGGCGTAGAGAACACCGGGGAGCTGTTTTTT. Amino acid sequence: CAISGVENTGELFF. The genes are TRBV10-3 and TRBJ2-2; D remains ambiguous. The germline V and J ends were trimmed by 8 bases and 1 base, with 11 bases remaining between them. The CDR3 runs 14 residues. Germline V CDR1 and CDR2: ENHRY, SYGVKD.

The chain uses TRBV19 and TRBJ1-5, with D possibly matching TRBD1 (5 bases). Trimming removed 3 bases from V and 0 bases from J, with 9 bases in between. Germline CDR1 LNHDA, CDR2 SQIVND (reference sequence). This CDR3 is built from 15 residues. The chain's CDR3 is CASSIRVYSNQPQHF. The CDR3 DNA reads as TGTGCCAGTAGTATCAGGGTGTATAGCAATCAGCCCCAGCATTTT.

This clone was recorded once. This chain links TRBV30 with TRBJ1-1; D gene unclear. The CDR3 runs to 13 residues. V was clipped by 1 base and J by 6 bases, with 12 bases between them. The germline CDR1 and CDR2 sequences are GTSNPN and SVGIG (reference sequence). This CDR3 reads CAWSGQGSAEAFF. CDR3 DNA sequence: TGTGCCTGGAGTGGCCAAGGAAGCGCTGAAGCTTTCTTT.

This clone was recorded only once. The chain is built from TRBV27 and TRBJ2-7, with unresolved D. V was cut by 3 bases and J by 2 bases, with 11 bases left in between. The CDR3 is made up of 14 amino acids. Germline V gene lookup returns CDR1 MNHEY and CDR2 SMNVEV (reference sequence). CDR3 sequence reads: CASSLGLKAYEQYF. The CDR3 DNA is TGTGCCAGCAGTTTGGGCCTAAAGGCCTACGAGCAGTACTTC.

The chain links TRBV7-9 to TRBJ2-3, with D possibly matching TRBD1 (6 bases). The length of the CDR3 is 16 residues. Germline CDR1 reads SEHNR; CDR2 reads FQNEAQ (reference sequence). V gave up 4 bases and J gave up 2 bases, with 16 bases separating them. The CDR3 loop is CASSWGGDIFTDTQYF. The CDR3, as DNA: TGTGCCAGCAGCTGGGGTGGGGACATCTTCACAGATACGCAGTATTTT.

The chain has TRBV18 and TRBJ2-7; D possibly uses TRBD1 or TRBD2 (5 bases each). CDR1 is KGHSH and CDR2 is LQKENI in the germline V gene. Trimming pared 4 bases from V and 2 bases from J, leaving 15 bases between. There are 15 residues in the CDR3. The CDR3 region is CASSRGSDAPYEQYF. The CDR3 DNA follows: TGTGCCAGCTCACGGGGGTCGGACGCCCCCTACGAGCAGTACTTC.

Here the CDR3 reads CASSIASDFSGNTIYF. The DNA for the CDR3 is TGTGCCAGTAGTATAGCTTCCGACTTCTCTGGAAACACCATATATTTT. The genes are TRBV19 and TRBJ1-3; D gene uncertain. The CDR3 consists of 16 residues. Trimming pared 1 base from V and 0 bases from J, leaving 10 bases between. CDR1 is LNHDA and CDR2 is SQIVND in the germline V gene (reference sequence).

The chain employs TRBV5-1 and TRBJ2-1; unclear D gene. The CDR3 is 12 amino acids. Germline V gene sequence: CDR1 SGHRS, CDR2 YFSETQ. With 0 bases removed from V and 2 bases from J, the gap between germline ends came to 0 bases. The CDR3 region is CASSLAYNEQFF. In DNA, the CDR3 is TGCGCCAGCAGCTTGGCCTACAATGAGCAGTTCTTC.

CDR3 in DNA: TGTGCCAGTAGTATAGGAACAGGGGGCAAAGAGTTCTTC. It yields the protein CASSIGTGGKEFF. The chain carries TRBV19 and TRBJ2-1, with 9 bases matching TRBD1. The length of the CDR3 is 13 residues. The ends lost 1 base at V and 14 bases at J; junction bases unmatched: 6. Germline CDR1 reads LNHDA; CDR2 reads SQIVND (reference sequence).

The chain combines TRBV11-2 with TRBJ1-2; 9 bases line up with TRBD1. The CDR3 runs to 14 residues. With 3 bases clipped from V and 7 bases from J, the junction kept 6 bases outside the gene matches. The germline V gene encodes CDR1 SGHAT and CDR2 FQNNGV. The CDR3 DNA reads TGTGCCAGCAGCTTTGGGACAGGGCCAGGTGGCTACACCTTC. Its protein product is CASSFGTGPGGYTF.

The V and J genes are TRBV6-1 and TRBJ2-3, with 10 bases matching TRBD1. V shed 1 base, J shed 4 bases, and the junction held 2 bases outside the gene matches. Germline CDR1 and CDR2: MNHNS and SASEGT. The CDR3 is made up of 15 amino acids. The DNA for the CDR3 is TGTGCCAGCAGTGAAGAGACAGGGGGCGCAGATACGCAGTATTTT. It yields the protein CASSEETGGADTQYF.

The CDR3 here is CASSPGFKTMSEQFF. In nucleotides, the CDR3 is TGCGCCAGCAGCCCCGGATTCAAGACGATGAGTGAGCAGTTCTTC. This chain connects TRBV4-3 to TRBJ2-1; no clear D gene. The V and J ends lost 4 bases and 9 bases respectively, with 19 bases between them. The length of the CDR3 is 15 residues. Germline V gives CDR1 LGHNA, CDR2 YSLEER.

The chain combines TRBV11-2 with TRBJ1-1; D gene unclear. Germline assignment: CDR1 SGHAT and CDR2 FQNNGV. The CDR3 is 13 residues long. The ends were cut back, 3 bases at V and 8 bases at J, with 13 bases in the middle. The CDR3 nucleotides are TGTGCCAGCAGCTTGTACCGAGAGGGAGAAGCTTTCTTT. Translated: CASSLYREGEAFF.

This clone was counted only a few times. The chain couples TRBV6-5 to TRBJ2-3; D gene unclear. Germline V CDR1 and CDR2: MNHEY, SVGAGI. CDR3 length equals 14 residues. V lost 2 bases and J 8 bases, leaving 14 bases between the germline ends. In DNA form, the CDR3 reads TGTGCCAGCAGTTACGGGTCCGAGGTGGTTACGCAGTATTTT. It specifies CASSYGSEVVTQYF.

The V and J genes are TRBV2 and TRBJ1-2; D unresolved. The germline V and J ends were trimmed by 2 bases and 0 bases, with 7 bases remaining between them. The CDR3 is made up of 14 amino acids. The germline V gene has CDR1 SNHLY and CDR2 FYNNEI. CDR3 sequence: CASSEPGANYGYTF. The CDR3 bases are TGTGCCAGCAGTGAACCCGGAGCTAACTATGGCTACACCTTC.

This clone was detected only once. The CDR3 bases are TGTGCCAGCAGACCGGGACAGGGTATTAACATTCAGTACTTC. Protein product: CASRPGQGINIQYF. The chain employs TRBV28 and TRBJ2-4, with 9 bases fitting TRBD1. CDR1 MDHEN and CDR2 SYDVKM come from the germline V gene. The CDR3 spans 14 residues. J was trimmed by 7 bases and V by 6 bases; bases with no gene match: 7.

Comments on this clone: This sample also contains other DNA sequences that code for the same CDR3. V usage is TRBV6-5 and J usage is TRBJ2-2; D might be TRBD1 (6 bases). The length of the CDR3 is 15 residues. Germline CDR1 and CDR2: MNHEY and SVGAGI. V shed 2 bases and J shed 5 bases, with 12 bases lying between them. The CDR3 reads CASSYRGRGTGELFF. DNA of the CDR3: TGTGCCAGCAGTTACAGGGGGAGAGGAACCGGGGAGCTGTTTTTT.